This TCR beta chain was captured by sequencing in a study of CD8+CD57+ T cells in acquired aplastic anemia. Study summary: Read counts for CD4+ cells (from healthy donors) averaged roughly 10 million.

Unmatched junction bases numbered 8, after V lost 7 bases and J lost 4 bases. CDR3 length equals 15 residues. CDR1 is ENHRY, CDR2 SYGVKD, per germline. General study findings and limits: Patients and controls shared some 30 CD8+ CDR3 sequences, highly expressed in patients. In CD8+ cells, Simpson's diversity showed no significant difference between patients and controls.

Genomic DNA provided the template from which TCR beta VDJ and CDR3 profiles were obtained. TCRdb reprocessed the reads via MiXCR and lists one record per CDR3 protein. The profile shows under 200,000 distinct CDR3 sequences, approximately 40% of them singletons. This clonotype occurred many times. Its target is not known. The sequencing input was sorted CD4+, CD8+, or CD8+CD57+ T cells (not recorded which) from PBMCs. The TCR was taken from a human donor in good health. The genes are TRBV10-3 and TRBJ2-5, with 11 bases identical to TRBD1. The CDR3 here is CAIKRGQGASETQYF. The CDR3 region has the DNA TGTGCCATCAAACGTGGACAGGGGGCTTCAGAGACCCAGTACTTC.